Below are 8 T cell receptor beta chains sequenced from a single sample in a study of beta chain features in type 1 diabetes. Expressed TCRB transcripts were sequenced because the isolated RNA had all been reverse transcribed beforehand. Measured with immunoSEQ multiplex PCR; TCRdb has only the in-frame clones, and not every one. The sample carries 110,000 or so clones, under 40% recorded once. The sample comprised stem cell memory CD4+ T cells from blood. The receptors stem from a woman aged 18-29 years in good health.

The CDR3 reads CASSQEWGQNNIQYF. The CDR3 nucleotides are TGTGCCAGCAGCCAAGAATGGGGACAGAATAACATTCAGTACTTC. This chain links TRBV14 with TRBJ2-4; 7 positions agree with TRBD1. The V gene end was trimmed by 0 bases and the J gene end by 7 bases; junction bases not matched to a gene: 6. Germline CDR1 reads SGHDN; CDR2 reads FVKESK. This CDR3 comprises 15 residues. Filled out from reference TRBV14 and TRBJ2-4, the complete variable domain reads EAGVTQFPSHSVIEKGQTVTLRCDPISGHDNLYWYRRVMGKEIKFLLHFVKESKQDESGMPNNRFLAERTGGTYSTLKVQPAELEDSGVYFCASSQEWGQNNIQYFGAGTRLSVL.

The rearrangement joins TRBV9 to TRBJ2-3; D perhaps matches TRBD2 (5 bases). The ends were cut back, 1 base at V and 1 base at J, with 16 bases in the middle. Germline V gives CDR1 SGDLS, CDR2 YYNGEE. The CDR3 has 17 amino acids. In DNA form, the CDR3 reads TGTGCCAGCAGCGTAAGAGGGCTAGTGGCTGGCACAGATACGCAGTATTTT. This encodes CASSVRGLVAGTDTQYF.

About this clone: One end of the junction is discordant with germline, which a read error may explain. V gene TRBV4-2 combines with J gene TRBJ2-2; D possibly corresponds to TRBD1 (5 bases). Germline V gene data show CDR1 as LGHNA and CDR2 as YNFKEQ. This CDR3 is 15 amino acids long. CDR3 sequence reads: CASSQQGRNIGELFF. In nucleotides, the CDR3 is TGTGCCAGCAGCCAACAGGGAAGAAACATCGGGGAGCTGTTTTTT.

The rearrangement joins TRBV28 to TRBJ2-1; 9 bases line up with TRBD2. Germline V CDR1 and CDR2: MDHEN, SYDVKM. CDR3 length: 17 amino acids. The V and J ends lost 5 bases and 4 bases, in that order; junction bases with no gene match: 12. CDR3 coding DNA: TGTGCCAGCAGTCCCAGGACTAGCGCCTTGTTTTACAATGAGCAGTTCTTC. It translates to CASSPRTSALFYNEQFF.

The chain employs TRBV18 and TRBJ1-2; 8 bases are a match to TRBD1. The CDR3 has 15 residues. V shed 0 bases, J shed 4 bases, and the junction held 4 bases outside the gene matches. Germline V gene data show CDR1 as KGHSH and CDR2 as LQKENI. CDR3: CASSPPDRALYGYTF. The DNA for the CDR3 is TGTGCCAGCTCACCACCGGACAGGGCTCTCTATGGCTACACCTTC.

The rearrangement uses TRBV7-2 and TRBJ1-5; a possible D gene is TRBD1 (5 bases). The length of the CDR3 is 16 residues. Germline V CDR1 and CDR2: SGHTA, FQGNSA. V lost 5 bases, J lost 0 bases, and 14 bases lay in between. Here the CDR3 DNA reads TGTGCCAGCAGCCCTCCAGGGATGCATAGCAATCAGCCCCAGCATTTT. It translates to CASSPPGMHSNQPQHF. The variable domain in full, completed from reference TRBV7-2 and TRBJ1-5, reads GAGVSQSPSNKVTEKGKDVELRCDPISGHTALYWYRQSLGQGLEFLIYFQGNSAPDKSGLPSDRFSAERTGGSVSTLTIQRTQQEDSAVYLCASSPPGMHSNQPQHFGDGTRLSIL.

The rearrangement joins TRBV19 to TRBJ2-7, with 7 nucleotides matching TRBD2. Trimming removed 6 bases from V and 1 base from J; junction bases left unmatched: 9. The CDR3 loop spans 15 amino acids. Germline assignment: CDR1 LNHDA and CDR2 SQIVND (reference sequence). Written as DNA, the CDR3 is TGTGCCAGTAGGAGGGCGGCTAGCGGATCCTACGAGCAGTACTTC. Its translation is CASRRAASGSYEQYF.

The chain joins TRBV7-9 to TRBJ1-1, with D unresolved. The CDR3 is made up of 13 amino acids. Germline V lookup: CDR1 SEHNR, CDR2 FQNEAQ (reference sequence). Trimming pared 7 bases from V and 4 bases from J, leaving 13 bases between. For the CDR3, the DNA is TGTGCCAGCACCCTAGTTAGTGGCACTGAAGCTTTCTTT. It codes for CASTLVSGTEAFF.